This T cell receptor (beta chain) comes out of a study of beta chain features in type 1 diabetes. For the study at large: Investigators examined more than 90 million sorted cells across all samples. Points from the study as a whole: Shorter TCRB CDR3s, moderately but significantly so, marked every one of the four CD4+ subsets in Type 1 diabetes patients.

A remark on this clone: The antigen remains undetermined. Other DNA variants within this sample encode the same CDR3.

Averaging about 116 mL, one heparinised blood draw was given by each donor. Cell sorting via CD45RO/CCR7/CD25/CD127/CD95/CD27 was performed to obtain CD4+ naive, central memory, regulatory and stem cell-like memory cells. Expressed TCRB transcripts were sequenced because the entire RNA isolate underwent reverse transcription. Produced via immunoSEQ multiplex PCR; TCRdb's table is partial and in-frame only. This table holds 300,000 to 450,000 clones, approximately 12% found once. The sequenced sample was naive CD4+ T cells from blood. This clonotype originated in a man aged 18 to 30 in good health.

The CDR3 loop is CASSYGYEQYF. The CDR3 region has the DNA TGCGCCAGCAGCTACGGTTACGAGCAGTACTTC. This rearrangement joins TRBV5-1 to TRBJ2-7; D uncertain. The CDR3 covers 11 residues. CDR1 and CDR2 (germline): SGHRS, YFSETQ. V was trimmed by 3 bases and J by 4 bases, leaving 5 bases between them.